One TCR beta chain is described in this entry. Its target is unknown. The data are from a study of cytomegalovirus exposure and HLA in healthy donors. Whole-study results and caveats: In an earlier analysis, about 87% or about 30%: the productive usage of most TCR beta V segments. Later analysis demonstrated an association between a missense DCLRE1C variant and TCR beta V- and J-gene trimming.

Germline assignment: CDR1 LNHDA and CDR2 SQIVND (reference sequence). The V end was cut by 5 bases, the J end by 3 bases, with 8 bases between. The CDR3 has 13 residues. 13 Jbeta primers and 60 Vbeta primers were used for the PCR. Assay used: immunoSEQ multiplex PCR; TCRdb lists only in-frame clones, some missing. The sample has fewer than 200,000 clones, approximately 80% seen once. Each donor was healthy, and each was a bone marrow donor. This sequence originates from a woman aged 18 to 35 in good health and CMV-seronegative. The sequencing sample was made of PBMCs. The chain carries TRBV19 and TRBJ1-5; D is perhaps TRBD1 (6 bases). For the CDR3, the DNA is TGTGCCAGTAGTCAGGGGATCAATCAGCCCCAGCATTTT. It is translated as CASSQGINQPQHF.